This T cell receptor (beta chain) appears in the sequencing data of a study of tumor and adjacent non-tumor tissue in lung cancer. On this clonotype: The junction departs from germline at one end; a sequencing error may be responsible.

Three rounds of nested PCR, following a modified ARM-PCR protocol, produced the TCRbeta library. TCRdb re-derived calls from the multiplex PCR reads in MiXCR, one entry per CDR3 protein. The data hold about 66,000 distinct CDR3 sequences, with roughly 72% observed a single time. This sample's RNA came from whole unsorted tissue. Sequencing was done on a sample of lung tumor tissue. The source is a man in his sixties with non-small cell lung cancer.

The CDR3 DNA follows: TGCAGTGCCCGACTAGCGGGAGACCCATTTGGGGGGCTGTTTTTT. This encodes CSARLAGDPFGGLFF. This chain joins TRBV20-1 and TRBJ2-2; 12 bases line up with TRBD2. Germline-derived CDR1 and CDR2 are DFQATT and SNEGSKA (reference sequence). This CDR3 is built from 15 residues.